The count of the clone carrying this TCR beta chain is one. Its matching antigen is unknown. Samples underwent the assay at deep level. Here immunoSEQ multiplex PCR was the method, and the copy in TCRdb shows in-frame clones only, minus some. The sample yields just over 2,000,000 clones, over 85% seen once. These data come from a study of shared clonotypes between healthy human individuals. In the naive CD8 group, cells lacked CD45RO and were positively selected for CCR7, so terminally differentiated effector memory CD45RA+ cells were left out. Each of the donors was a healthy adult who was HIV-negative and had not had a recent acute infection or vaccination. Findings of the study overall: It was observed that approximately 5% of naive CD4 clonotypes were shared across a few donors. Naive subsets tended to show greater estimated richness than memory subsets.

Sequenced input: naive CD8+ T cells sorted from blood. The TCR originated in a man aged 18 to 30 in good health.

The CDR3 DNA reads TGTGCCAGCAGCGTAGGTCCGGGAGGGCTCTTGGAGCAGTACTTC. Translating it yields CASSVGPGGLLEQYF. The chain links TRBV9 to TRBJ2-7, with 8 nucleotides matching TRBD2. The germline V gene encodes CDR1 SGDLS and CDR2 YYNGEE. V was pared by 0 bases and J by 7 bases, with 9 bases of the junction left unmatched. The CDR3 has 15 amino acids.